This T cell receptor (beta chain) was profiled in a study of cytomegalovirus exposure and HLA in healthy donors. PCR was performed using 60 Vbeta and 13 Jbeta primers. Only in-frame clones appear in the TCRdb table, and some are missing; sequencing was by immunoSEQ multiplex PCR. The sample shows 130,000 or so clones, more than 60% of them seen only once. A note on this clone: Its antigen is still unknown.

CDR3 length: 14 residues. Trimming cost V 4 bases and J 7 bases; bases outside gene matches: 5. Germline values: CDR1 LNHDA, CDR2 SQIVND (reference sequence). General study points: In a later analysis, a missense DCLRE1C variant was linked to TCR beta V- and J-gene trimming. Reportedly, TCR beta sequences accurately predicted HLA-A and HLA-B alleles in most subjects.

This clonotype was obtained from a woman in her thirties or forties in good health and CMV-seropositive. Sequencing was done on a sample of PBMCs. The chain employs TRBV19 and TRBJ2-2, with TRBD2 matching 8 bases. This CDR3 is CASSRTAGGGELFF. The CDR3 nucleotides are TGTGCCAGTAGTAGGACGGCGGGGGGCGGGGAGCTGTTTTTT.